The present T cell receptor (beta chain) was sequenced within a study of long-term antiretroviral therapy in people with HIV. Germline lookup yields CDR1 MNHEY and CDR2 SMNVEV (reference sequence). The CDR3 is 13 amino acids. The V segment lost 7 bases and the J segment 5 bases; nucleotides outside the gene matches: 5. Run at survey level, the immunoSEQ assay was version v3.0. Assay: immunoSEQ multiplex PCR; the TCRdb copy retains only in-frame clones and omits some. The sample lists 20,000 to 30,000 clones; approximately 83% were seen once. This receptor was identified in a man under 40 with HIV. Sequences were derived from unsorted PBMCs, sampled 0.7 years before starting antiretroviral therapy. The chain employs TRBV27 and TRBJ2-7, with 10 bases identical to TRBD2. In DNA form, the CDR3 reads TGTGCCAGCAAGCTAGCGGGAGTCCACGAGCAGTACTTC. This encodes CASKLAGVHEQYF.